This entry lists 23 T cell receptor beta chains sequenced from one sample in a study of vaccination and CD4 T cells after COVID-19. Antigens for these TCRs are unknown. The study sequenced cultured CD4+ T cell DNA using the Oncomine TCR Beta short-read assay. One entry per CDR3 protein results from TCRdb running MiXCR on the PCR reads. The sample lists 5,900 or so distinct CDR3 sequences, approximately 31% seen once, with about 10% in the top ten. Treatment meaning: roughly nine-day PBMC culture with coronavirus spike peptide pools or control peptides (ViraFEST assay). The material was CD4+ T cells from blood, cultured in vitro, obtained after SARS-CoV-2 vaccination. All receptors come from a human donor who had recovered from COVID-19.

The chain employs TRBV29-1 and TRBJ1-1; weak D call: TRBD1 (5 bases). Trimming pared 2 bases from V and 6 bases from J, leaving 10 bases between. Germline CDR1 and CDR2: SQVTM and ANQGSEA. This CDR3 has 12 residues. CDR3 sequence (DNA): TGCAGCGTTGAAAGGGGTAGTGCTGAAGCTTTCTTT. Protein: CSVERGSAEAFF.

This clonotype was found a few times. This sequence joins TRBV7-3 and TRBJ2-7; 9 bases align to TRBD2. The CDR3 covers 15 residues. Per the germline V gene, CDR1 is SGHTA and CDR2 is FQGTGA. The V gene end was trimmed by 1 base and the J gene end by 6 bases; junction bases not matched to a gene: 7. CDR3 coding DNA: TGTGCCAGCAGCTTAAAGGAGCGGGGGGCTTTCGAGCAGTACTTC. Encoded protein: CASSLKERGAFEQYF.

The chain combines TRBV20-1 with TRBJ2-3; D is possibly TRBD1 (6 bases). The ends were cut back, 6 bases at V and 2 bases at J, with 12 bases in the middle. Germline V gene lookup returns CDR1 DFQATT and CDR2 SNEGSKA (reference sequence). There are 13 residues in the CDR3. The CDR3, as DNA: TGCAGTGCCCACGGACAGAACACAGATACGCAGTATTTT. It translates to CSAHGQNTDTQYF.

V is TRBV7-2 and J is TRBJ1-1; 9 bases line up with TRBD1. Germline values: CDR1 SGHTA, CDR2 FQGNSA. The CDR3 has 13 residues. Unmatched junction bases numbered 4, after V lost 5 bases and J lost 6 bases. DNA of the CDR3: TGTGCCAGCAGCCTCGACAGGGGGGCTGAAGCTTTCTTT. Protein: CASSLDRGAEAFF.

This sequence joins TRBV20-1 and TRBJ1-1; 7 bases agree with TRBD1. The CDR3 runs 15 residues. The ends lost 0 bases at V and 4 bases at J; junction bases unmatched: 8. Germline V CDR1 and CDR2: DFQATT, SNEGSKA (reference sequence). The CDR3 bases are TGCAGTGCTAGAGAGGGGACCCAGGGGGGCACTGAAGCTTTCTTT. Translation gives CSAREGTQGGTEAFF.

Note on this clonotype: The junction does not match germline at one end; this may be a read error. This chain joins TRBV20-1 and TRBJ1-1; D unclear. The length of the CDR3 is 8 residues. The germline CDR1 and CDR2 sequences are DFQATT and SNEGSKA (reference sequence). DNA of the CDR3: TGCAGTGCCACGAAACGTGATTTT. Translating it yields CSATKRDF.

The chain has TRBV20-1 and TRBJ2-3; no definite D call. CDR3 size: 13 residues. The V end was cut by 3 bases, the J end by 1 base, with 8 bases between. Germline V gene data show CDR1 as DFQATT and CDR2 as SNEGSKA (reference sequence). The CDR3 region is CSARTGGTDTQYF. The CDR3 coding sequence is TGCAGTGCTAGGACCGGTGGCACAGATACGCAGTATTTT.

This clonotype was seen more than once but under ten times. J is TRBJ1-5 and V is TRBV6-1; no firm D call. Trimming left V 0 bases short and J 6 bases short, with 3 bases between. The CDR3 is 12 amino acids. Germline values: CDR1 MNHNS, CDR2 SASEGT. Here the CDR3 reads CASSEARQPQHF. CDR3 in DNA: TGTGCCAGCAGTGAAGCGCGTCAGCCCCAGCATTTT.

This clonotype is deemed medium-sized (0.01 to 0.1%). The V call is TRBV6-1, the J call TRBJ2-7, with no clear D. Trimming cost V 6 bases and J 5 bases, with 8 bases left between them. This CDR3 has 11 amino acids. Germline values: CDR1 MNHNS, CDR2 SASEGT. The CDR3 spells CASSHRHEQYF. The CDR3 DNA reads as TGTGCCAGCAGCCACCGCCACGAGCAGTACTTC.

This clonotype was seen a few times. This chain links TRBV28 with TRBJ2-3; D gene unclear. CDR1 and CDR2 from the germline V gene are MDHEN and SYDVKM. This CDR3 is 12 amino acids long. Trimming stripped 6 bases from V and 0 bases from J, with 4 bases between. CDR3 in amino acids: CASSTSTDTQYF. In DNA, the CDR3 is TGTGCCAGCAGCACCAGCACAGATACGCAGTATTTT. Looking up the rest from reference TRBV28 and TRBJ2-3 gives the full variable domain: DVKVTQSSRYLVKRTGEKVFLECVQDMDHENMFWYRQDPGLGLRLIYFSYDVKMKEKGDIPEGYSVSREKKERFSLILESASTNQTSMYLCASSTSTDTQYFGPGTRLTVL.

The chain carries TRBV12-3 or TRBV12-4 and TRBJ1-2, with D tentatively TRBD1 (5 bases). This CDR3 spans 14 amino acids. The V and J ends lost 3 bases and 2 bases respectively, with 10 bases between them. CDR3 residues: CASSLNRKNYGYTF. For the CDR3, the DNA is TGTGCCAGCAGTTTGAACAGGAAGAACTATGGCTACACCTTC.

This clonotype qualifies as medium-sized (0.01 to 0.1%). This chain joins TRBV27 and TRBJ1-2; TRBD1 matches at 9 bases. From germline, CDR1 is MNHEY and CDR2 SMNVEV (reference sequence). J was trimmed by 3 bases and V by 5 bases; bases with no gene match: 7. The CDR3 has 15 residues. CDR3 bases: TGTGCCAGCAGTACATCGACAGGGGGTTACTATGGCTACACCTTC. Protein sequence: CASSTSTGGYYGYTF.

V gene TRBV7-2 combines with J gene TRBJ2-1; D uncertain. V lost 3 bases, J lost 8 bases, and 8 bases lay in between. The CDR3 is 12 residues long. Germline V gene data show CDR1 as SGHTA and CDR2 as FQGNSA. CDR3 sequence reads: CASSFWADEQFF. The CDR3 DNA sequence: TGTGCCAGCAGCTTTTGGGCAGATGAGCAGTTCTTC.

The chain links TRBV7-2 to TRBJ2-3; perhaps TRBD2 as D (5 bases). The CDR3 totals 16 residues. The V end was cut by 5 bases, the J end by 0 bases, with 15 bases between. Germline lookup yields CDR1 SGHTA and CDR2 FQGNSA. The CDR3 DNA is TGTGCCAGCAGCCCGCGGTCTGGAGGCAGCACAGATACGCAGTATTTT. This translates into CASSPRSGGSTDTQYF.

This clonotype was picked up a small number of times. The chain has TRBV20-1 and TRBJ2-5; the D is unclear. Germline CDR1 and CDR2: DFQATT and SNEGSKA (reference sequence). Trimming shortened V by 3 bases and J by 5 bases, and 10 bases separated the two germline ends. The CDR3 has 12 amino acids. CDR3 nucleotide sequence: TGCAGTGCTAGTAGGGTCGTGGAGACCCAGTACTTC. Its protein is CSASRVVETQYF.

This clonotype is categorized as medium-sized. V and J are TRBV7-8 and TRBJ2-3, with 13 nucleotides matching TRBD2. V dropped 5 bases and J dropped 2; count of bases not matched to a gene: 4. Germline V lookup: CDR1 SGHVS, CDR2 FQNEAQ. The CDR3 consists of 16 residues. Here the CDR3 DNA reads TGTGCCAGCAGCCGACTAGCGGGGGGTCTCACAGATACGCAGTATTTT. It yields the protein CASSRLAGGLTDTQYF.

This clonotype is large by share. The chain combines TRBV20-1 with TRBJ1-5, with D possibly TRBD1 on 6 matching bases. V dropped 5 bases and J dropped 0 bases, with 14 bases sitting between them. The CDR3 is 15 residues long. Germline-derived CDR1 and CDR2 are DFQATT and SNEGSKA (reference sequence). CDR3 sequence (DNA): TGCAGTGCTGGGGGGGGCGCTTATAGCAATCAGCCCCAGCATTTT. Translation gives CSAGGGAYSNQPQHF.

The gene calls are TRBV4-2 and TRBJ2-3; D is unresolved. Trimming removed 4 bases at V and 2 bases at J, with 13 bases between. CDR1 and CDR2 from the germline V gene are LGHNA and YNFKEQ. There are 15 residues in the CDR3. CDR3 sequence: CASSLAPTDTDTQYF. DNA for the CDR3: TGTGCCAGCAGCCTCGCCCCGACGGACACAGATACGCAGTATTTT.

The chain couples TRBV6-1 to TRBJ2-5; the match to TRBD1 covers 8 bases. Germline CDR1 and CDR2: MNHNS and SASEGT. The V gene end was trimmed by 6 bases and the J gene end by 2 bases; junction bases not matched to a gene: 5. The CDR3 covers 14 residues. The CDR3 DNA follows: TGTGCCAGCAGGAAACAGGGGGGTCAAGAGACCCAGTACTTC. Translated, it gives CASRKQGGQETQYF.

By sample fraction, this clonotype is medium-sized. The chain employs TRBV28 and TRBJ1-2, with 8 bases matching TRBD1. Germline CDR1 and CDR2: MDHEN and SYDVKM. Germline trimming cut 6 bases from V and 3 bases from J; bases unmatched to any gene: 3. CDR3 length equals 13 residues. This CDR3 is CASSRDRYYGYTF. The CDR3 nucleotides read TGTGCCAGCAGCCGGGACAGGTACTATGGCTACACCTTC.

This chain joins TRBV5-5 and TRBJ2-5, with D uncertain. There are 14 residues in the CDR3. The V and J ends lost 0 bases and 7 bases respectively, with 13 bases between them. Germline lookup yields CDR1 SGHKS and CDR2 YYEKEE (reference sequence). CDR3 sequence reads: CASSLAAGVGTQYF. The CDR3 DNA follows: TGTGCCAGCAGCTTGGCCGCAGGCGTTGGGACCCAGTACTTC.

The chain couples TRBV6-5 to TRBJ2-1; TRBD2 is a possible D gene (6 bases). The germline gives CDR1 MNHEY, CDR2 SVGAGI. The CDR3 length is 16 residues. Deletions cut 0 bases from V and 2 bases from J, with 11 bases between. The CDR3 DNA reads TGTGCCAGCAGTTACTCGGAGACTAGGGCCTACAATGAGCAGTTCTTC. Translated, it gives CASSYSETRAYNEQFF.

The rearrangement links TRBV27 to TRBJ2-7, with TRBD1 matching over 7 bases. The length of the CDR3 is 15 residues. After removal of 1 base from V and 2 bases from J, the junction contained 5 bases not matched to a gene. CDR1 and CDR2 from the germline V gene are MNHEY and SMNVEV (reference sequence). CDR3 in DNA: TGTGCCAGCAGTTTATACGGGACAGCCACCTACGAGCAGTACTTC. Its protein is CASSLYGTATYEQYF.